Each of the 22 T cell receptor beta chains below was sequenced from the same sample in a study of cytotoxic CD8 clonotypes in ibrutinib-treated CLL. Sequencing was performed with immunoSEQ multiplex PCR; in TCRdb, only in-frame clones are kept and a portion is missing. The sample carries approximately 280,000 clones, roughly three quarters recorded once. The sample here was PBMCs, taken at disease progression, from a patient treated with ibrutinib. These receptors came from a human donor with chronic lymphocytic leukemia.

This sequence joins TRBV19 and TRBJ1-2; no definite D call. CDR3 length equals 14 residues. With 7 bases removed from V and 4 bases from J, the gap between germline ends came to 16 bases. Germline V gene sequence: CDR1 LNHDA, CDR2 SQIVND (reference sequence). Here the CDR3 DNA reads TGTGCCAGTAATTGGCCCGGTAGTCCCTATGGCTACACCTTC. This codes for CASNWPGSPYGYTF.

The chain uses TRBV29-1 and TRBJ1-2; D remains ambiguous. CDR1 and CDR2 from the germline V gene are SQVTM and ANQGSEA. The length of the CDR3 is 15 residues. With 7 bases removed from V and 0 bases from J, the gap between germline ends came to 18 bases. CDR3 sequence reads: CSAYRREGTNYGYTF. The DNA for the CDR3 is TGCAGCGCCTACAGACGGGAAGGAACTAACTATGGCTACACCTTC.

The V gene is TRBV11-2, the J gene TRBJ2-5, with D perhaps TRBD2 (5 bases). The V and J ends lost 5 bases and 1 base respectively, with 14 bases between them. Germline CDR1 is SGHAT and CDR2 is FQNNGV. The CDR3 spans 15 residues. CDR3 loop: CASSRSARLQETQYF. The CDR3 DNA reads TGTGCCAGCAGCCGTAGCGCGCGTCTCCAAGAGACCCAGTACTTC. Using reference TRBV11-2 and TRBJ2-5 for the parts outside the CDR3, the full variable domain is EAGVAQSPRYKIIEKRQSVAFWCNPISGHATLYWYQQILGQGPKLLIQFQNNGVVDDSQLPKDRFSAERLKGVDSTLKIQPAKLEDSAVYLCASSRSARLQETQYFGPGTRLLVL.

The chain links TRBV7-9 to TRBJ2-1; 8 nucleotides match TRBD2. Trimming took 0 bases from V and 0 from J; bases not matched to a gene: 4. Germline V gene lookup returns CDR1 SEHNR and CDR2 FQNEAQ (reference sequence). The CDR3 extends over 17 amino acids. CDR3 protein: CASSLALAGLSYNEQFF. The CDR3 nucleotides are TGTGCCAGCAGCTTAGCGTTAGCGGGGCTCTCCTACAATGAGCAGTTCTTC.

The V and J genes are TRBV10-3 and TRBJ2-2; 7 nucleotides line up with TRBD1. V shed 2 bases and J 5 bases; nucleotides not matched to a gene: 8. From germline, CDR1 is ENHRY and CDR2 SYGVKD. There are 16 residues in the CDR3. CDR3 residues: CAISEPGQFFTGELFF. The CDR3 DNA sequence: TGTGCCATCAGTGAGCCGGGACAGTTCTTTACCGGGGAGCTGTTTTTT.

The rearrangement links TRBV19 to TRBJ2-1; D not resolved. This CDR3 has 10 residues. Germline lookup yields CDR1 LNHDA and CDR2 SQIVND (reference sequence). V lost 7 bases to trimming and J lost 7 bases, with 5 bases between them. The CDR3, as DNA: TGTGCCAGTATTGAGAATGAGCAGTTCTTC. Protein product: CASIENEQFF. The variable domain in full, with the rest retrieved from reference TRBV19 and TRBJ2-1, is DGGITQSPKYLFRKEGQNVTLSCEQNLNHDAMYWYRQDPGQGLRLIYYSQIVNDFQKGDIAEGYSVSREKKESFPLTVTSAQKNPTAFYLCASIENEQFFGPGTRLTVL.

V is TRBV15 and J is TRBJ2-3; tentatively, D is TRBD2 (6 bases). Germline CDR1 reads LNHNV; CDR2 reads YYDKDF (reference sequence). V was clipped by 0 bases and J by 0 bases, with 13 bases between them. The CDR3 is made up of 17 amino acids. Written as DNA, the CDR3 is TGTGCCACCAGCAGAGATCTAAGACGGGGGAGCACAGATACGCAGTATTTT. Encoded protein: CATSRDLRRGSTDTQYF.

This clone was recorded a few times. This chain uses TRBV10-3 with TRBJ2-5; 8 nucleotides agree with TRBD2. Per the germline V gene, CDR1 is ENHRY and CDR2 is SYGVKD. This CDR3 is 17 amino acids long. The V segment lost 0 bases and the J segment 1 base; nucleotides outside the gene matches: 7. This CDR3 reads CAISESISGSGQETQYF. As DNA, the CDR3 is TGTGCCATCAGTGAGTCGATCAGCGGGAGCGGCCAAGAGACCCAGTACTTC.

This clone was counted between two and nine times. CDR3 sequence: CASKGSGELFF. CDR3 DNA sequence: TGTGCCAGCAAGGGGAGCGGGGAGCTGTTTTTT. The V gene is TRBV9, the J gene TRBJ2-2; D tentatively reads TRBD1 or TRBD2 (5 bases each). This CDR3 contains 11 residues. Germline CDR1 and CDR2: SGDLS and YYNGEE. Trimming pared 6 bases from V and 7 bases from J, leaving 7 bases between. The whole variable domain, remainder taken from reference TRBV9 and TRBJ2-2, is DSGVTQTPKHLITATGQRVTLRCSPRSGDLSVYWYQQSLDQGLQFLIQYYNGEERAKGNILERFSAQQFPDLHSELNLSSLELGDSALYFCASKGSGELFFGEGSRLTVL.

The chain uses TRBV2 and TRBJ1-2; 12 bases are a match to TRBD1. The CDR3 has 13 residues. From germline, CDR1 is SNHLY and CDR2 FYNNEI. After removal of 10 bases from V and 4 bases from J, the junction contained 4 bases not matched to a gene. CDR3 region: CATQGQGAYGYTF. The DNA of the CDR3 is TGTGCCACCCAGGGACAGGGGGCCTATGGCTACACCTTC.

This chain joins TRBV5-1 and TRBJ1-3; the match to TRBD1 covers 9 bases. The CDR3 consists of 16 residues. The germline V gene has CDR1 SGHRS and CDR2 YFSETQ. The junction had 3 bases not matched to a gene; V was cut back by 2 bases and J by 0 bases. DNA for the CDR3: TGCGCCAGCAGCTTAAACAGGGGGCTCTCTGGAAACACCATATATTTT. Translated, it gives CASSLNRGLSGNTIYF.

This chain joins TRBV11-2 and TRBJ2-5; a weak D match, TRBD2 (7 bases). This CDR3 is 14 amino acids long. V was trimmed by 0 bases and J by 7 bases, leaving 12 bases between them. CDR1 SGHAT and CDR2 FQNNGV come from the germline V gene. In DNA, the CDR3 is TGTGCCAGCAGCTTAGATAAGGGGGGGCGGACCCAGTACTTC. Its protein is CASSLDKGGRTQYF.

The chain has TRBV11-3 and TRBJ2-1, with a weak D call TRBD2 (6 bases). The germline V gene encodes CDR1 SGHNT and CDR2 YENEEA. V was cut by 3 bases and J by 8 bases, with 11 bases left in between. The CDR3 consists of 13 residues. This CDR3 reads CASSFTGVDEQFF. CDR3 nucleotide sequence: TGTGCCAGCAGCTTTACGGGAGTGGATGAGCAGTTCTTC. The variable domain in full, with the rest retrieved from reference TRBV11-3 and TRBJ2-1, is EAGVVQSPRYKIIEKKQPVAFWCNPISGHNTLYWYLQNLGQGPELLIRYENEEAVDDSQLPKDRFSAERLKGVDSTLKIQPAELGDSAVYLCASSFTGVDEQFFGPGTRLTVL.

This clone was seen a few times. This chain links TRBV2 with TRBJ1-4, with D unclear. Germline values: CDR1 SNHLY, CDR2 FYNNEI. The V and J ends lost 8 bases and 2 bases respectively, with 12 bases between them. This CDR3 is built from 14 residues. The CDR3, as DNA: TGTGCCAGCCAGGACGGCAGGACTAATGAAAAACTGTTTTTT. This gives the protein CASQDGRTNEKLFF.

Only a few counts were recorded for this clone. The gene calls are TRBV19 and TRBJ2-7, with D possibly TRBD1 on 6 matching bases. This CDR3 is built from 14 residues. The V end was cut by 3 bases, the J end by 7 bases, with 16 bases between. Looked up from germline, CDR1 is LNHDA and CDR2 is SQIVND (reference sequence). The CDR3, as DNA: TGTGCCAGTAGTATTATCGGACAGCTCTCGGAGCAGTACTTC. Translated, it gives CASSIIGQLSEQYF.

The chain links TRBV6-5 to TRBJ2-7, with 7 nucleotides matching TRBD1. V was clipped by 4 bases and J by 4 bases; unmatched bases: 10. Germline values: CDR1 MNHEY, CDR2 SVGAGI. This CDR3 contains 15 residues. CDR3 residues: CASSSETGPSYEQYF. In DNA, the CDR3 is TGTGCCAGCAGTTCCGAGACAGGGCCTTCTTACGAGCAGTACTTC.

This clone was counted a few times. The chain's CDR3 is CASSPLFQETQYF. The CDR3, as DNA: TGTGCCAGCAGCCCTCTATTCCAAGAGACCCAGTACTTC. The chain links TRBV6-5 to TRBJ2-5; no firm D call. This CDR3 is 13 amino acids long. CDR1 is MNHEY, CDR2 SVGAGI, per germline. V gave up 6 bases and J gave up 1 base, with 9 bases separating them.

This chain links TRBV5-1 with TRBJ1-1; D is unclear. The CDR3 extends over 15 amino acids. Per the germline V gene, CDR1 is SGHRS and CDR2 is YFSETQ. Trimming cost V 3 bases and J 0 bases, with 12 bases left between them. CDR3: CASSYGWRVNTEAFF. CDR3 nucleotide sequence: TGCGCCAGCAGCTATGGATGGCGAGTGAACACTGAAGCTTTCTTT.

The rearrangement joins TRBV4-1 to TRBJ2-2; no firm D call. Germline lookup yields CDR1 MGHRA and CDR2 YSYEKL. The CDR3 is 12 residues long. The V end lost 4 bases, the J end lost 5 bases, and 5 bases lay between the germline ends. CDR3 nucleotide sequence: TGCGCCAGCAGCCGAGGTACCGGGGAGCTGTTTTTT. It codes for CASSRGTGELFF.

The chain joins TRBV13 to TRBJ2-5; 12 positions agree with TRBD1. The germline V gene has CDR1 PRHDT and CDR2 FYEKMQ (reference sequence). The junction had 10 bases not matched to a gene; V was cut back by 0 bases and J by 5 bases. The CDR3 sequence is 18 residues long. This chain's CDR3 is CASSLGLPGTGGAETQYF. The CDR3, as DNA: TGTGCCAGCAGCTTAGGGCTACCCGGGACAGGGGGCGCGGAGACCCAGTACTTC.

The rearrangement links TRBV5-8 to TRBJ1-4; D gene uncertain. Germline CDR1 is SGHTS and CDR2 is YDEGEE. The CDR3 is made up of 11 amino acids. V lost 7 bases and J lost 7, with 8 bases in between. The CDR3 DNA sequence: TGTGCCAGCCCCCAAGGTGAAAAACTGTTTTTT. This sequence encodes CASPQGEKLFF.

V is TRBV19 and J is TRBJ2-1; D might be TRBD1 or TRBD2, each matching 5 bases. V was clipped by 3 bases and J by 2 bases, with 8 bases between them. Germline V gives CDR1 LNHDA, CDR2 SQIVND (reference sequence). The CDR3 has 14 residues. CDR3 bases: TGTGCCAGTAGTATCGGGACGCCCTACAATGAGCAGTTCTTC. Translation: CASSIGTPYNEQFF. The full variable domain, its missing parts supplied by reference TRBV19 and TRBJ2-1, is DGGITQSPKYLFRKEGQNVTLSCEQNLNHDAMYWYRQDPGQGLRLIYYSQIVNDFQKGDIAEGYSVSREKKESFPLTVTSAQKNPTAFYLCASSIGTPYNEQFFGPGTRLTVL.